This T cell receptor (beta chain) was sequenced during a study of identical twins. Study conclusions and caveats: Models predicted too little out-of-frame TCR alpha sharing in monozygotic twins.

TCRdb reanalysed the 5' RACE reads using MiXCR and keeps one entry per CDR3 protein. The sample has 550,000 to 700,000 distinct CDR3 sequences; less than 25% are singletons. CDR1 SGHAT and CDR2 FQNNGV come from the germline V gene. The ends lost 4 bases at V and 3 bases at J; junction bases unmatched: 20. The CDR3 is made up of 20 amino acids. Notes on this clonotype: The antigen remains unidentified.

The sample was also linked to a second study, of T cells expressing NK-cell markers. That paper adds: Researchers got TCR beta repertoires out of sorted CD3+CD56+NKG2C+, CD3+CD56+NKG2C- and CD3+CD56-NKG2C+ T cells. Seven sequenced donors out of eight were HCMV-seropositive, one seronegative. CD8+ T cells in over five donors included dominant NKG2C+ clonotypes at roughly 1.0-7.0%.

The rearrangement joins TRBV11-2 to TRBJ2-3, with 9 positions matching TRBD2. The receptor was isolated from a woman younger than 30 in good health. The sequencing sample was made of PBMCs. DNA of the CDR3: TGTGCCAGCAGCTCTTTATTCTCCGGGACTAGCCCCGGTTCGACAGATACGCAGTATTTT. Its protein is CASSSLFSGTSPGSTDTQYF.